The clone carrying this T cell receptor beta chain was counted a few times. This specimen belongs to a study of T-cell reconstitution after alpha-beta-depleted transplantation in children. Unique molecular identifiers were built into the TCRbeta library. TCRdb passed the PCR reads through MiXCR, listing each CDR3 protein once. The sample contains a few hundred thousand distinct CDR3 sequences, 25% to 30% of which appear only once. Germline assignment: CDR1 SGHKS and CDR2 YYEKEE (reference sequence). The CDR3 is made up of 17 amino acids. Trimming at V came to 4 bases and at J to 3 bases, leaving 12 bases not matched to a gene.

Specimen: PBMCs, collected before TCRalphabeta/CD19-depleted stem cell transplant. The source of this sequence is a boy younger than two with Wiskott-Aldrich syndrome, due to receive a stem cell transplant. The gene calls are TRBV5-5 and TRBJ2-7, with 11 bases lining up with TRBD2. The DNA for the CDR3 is TGTGCCAGCAGCGCCTCATTACTAGCGGGAGCTAACTACGAGCAGTACTTC. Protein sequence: CASSASLLAGANYEQYF.